This TCR beta chain was sequenced during a study of blood T cell repertoires in COVID-19. The table came from immunoSEQ multiplex PCR; TCRdb's copy has only in-frame clones and leaves some out. The profile shows some 300,000 clones, around 84% of them singletons. This clone has only a few counts. The germline V gene encodes CDR1 MNHEY and CDR2 SMNVEV (reference sequence). The length of the CDR3 is 19 residues. The V end was cut by 6 bases, the J end by 2 bases, with 25 bases between. The origin of this receptor is a man between 25 and 39 years old who had recovered from COVID-19. J is TRBJ2-2 and V is TRBV27, with unresolved D. Sequenced material: PBMCs or T cells enriched from blood (not recorded which). CDR3 in DNA: TGTGCCAGCAGCCGCATCCCTCCTTCGGTGGCAGGAAACACCGGGGAGCTGTTTTTT. Translation gives CASSRIPPSVAGNTGELFF.